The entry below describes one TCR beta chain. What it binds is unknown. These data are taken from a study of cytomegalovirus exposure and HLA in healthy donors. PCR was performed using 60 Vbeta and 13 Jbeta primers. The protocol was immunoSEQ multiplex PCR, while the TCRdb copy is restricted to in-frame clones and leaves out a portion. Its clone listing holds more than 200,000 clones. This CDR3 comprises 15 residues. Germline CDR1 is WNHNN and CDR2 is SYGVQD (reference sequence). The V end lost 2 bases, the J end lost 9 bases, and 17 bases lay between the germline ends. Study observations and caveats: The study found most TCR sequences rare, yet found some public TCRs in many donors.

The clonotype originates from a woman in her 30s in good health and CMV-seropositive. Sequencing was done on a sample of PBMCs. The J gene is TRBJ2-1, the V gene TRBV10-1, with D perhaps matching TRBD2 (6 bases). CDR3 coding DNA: TGCGCCAGCAGTGAGCGGATATCTGGGACTTTTGAGCAGTTCTTC. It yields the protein CASSERISGTFEQFF.